Listed below are T cell receptor beta chains from one sample, sequenced in a study of CD8 T cells in ankylosing spondylitis. MiXCR, run by TCRdb on the 5' RACE reads, gives a single entry per CDR3 protein. The sample consists of approximately 300,000 distinct CDR3 sequences, roughly 8% of them appearing once. Sequencing input: blood, either unsorted or a sorted T cell fraction (not recorded which). The receptors stem from a male donor with ankylosing spondylitis. Both conserved end residues are part of each CDR3. D genes are given only for firm matches. Expanded clones are given a class, and other clones once, few, many or no size at all.

NA	many	TRBJ1-5	TRBV25-1	TGTGCCAGCAGTCCCCGTTACTCTCAGGATCAGCCCCAGCATTTT	CASSPRYSQDQPQHF
NA	NA	TRBJ1-2	TRBV4-1	TGCGCCAGCAGCCAAGCGACCGCCCTGGACCTCTATGGCTACACCTTC	CASSQATALDLYGYTF
TRBD2	NA	TRBJ2-7	TRBV6-1	TGTGCCAGCAGTGATCTAGCGGGTCCCTACGAGCAGTACTTC	CASSDLAGPYEQYF
NA	few	TRBJ1-6	TRBV7-2	TGTGCCAGCAGCCTCCCCGGGACGGGGACCCTCCACTTT	CASSLPGTGTLHF
TRBD2	few	TRBJ2-1	TRBV12-3/TRBV12-4	TGTGCCAGCAGTTTCTTAGCGGGAGAAGGGAATGAGCAGTTCTTC	CASSFLAGEGNEQFF
TRBD1	many	TRBJ2-7	TRBV12-3/TRBV12-4	TGTGCCAGCAGTGGGACAGGGGCCGAGCAGTACTTC	CASSGTGAEQYF
TRBD2	NA	TRBJ2-2	TRBV5-5	TGTGCCAGCAGCTTGACCCTAGCGGGAGTTACCGGGGAGCTGTTTTTT	CASSLTLAGVTGELFF
TRBD2	NA	TRBJ2-5	TRBV29-1	TGCAGCGTTGATATTAGCGGGACGGAGACCCAGTACTTC	CSVDISGTETQYF
NA	NA	TRBJ1-2	TRBV7-2	TGTGCCAGCAGCCCCATCGGGGGCACGTATGGCTACACCTTC	CASSPIGGTYGYTF
TRBD2	NA	TRBJ2-1	TRBV28	TGTGCCAGCAGTTCGGGACTAGCGGGAACGTATGAGCAGTTCTTC	CASSSGLAGTYEQFF